Listed here is a single TCR beta chain. These data originate in a study of OX40 agonist ivuxolimab in advanced cancers. Assay: immunoSEQ multiplex PCR; the TCRdb copy retains only in-frame clones and omits some. This sample yields about 34,000 clones, of which 81% are seen a single time; around 1.4% belongs to the top ten. This receptor was identified in an adult with an advanced solid tumor such as melanoma, head and neck, liver or kidney cancer. The sequences come from CD4+ or CD8+ T cells sorted from blood, collected in a trial of the OX40 agonist ivuxolimab.

The CDR3 sequence: CASSVPTQGNTQYF. The CDR3 bases are TGTGCCAGCAGCGTACCCACCCAAGGAAATACGCAGTATTTT. This sequence joins TRBV9 and TRBJ2-3; D unresolved. V was trimmed by 1 base and J by 7 bases, leaving 13 bases between them. The CDR3 has 14 residues. Per germline, CDR1 SGDLS and CDR2 YYNGEE.